The 19 T cell receptor beta chains reported below all come from one sample, sequenced in a study of cytomegalovirus exposure and HLA in healthy donors (dated by TCRdb to the late 2010s). The method behind the library was the immunoSEQ multiplex PCR assay. For the multiplex PCR, a mixture combining 60 forward primers for TCR Vbeta segments and 13 reverse primers for TCR Jbeta segments was used. TCRdb mirrors the immuneACCESS table, restricted to in-frame sequences. Some clones are absent from its copies; in checked studies, under half trace to an unresolved V gene, and the reason for the others is unknown. This sample is represented by around 130,000 clones; around 76% of them were singletons. Roughly 1.9% of the sample is in the top ten clones. Input material: PBMCs. These receptors were collected from a woman aged 45 to 65 in good health and CMV-seronegative.

This rearrangement joins TRBV6-5 to TRBJ2-1; D perhaps matches TRBD2 (5 bases). V dropped 3 bases and J dropped 9 bases, with 9 bases sitting between them. The CDR3 loop spans 12 amino acids. The germline V gene has CDR1 MNHEY and CDR2 SVGAGI. The CDR3 region has the DNA TGTGCCAGCAGTTATGCAGAGGGTGAGCAGTTCTTC. Protein sequence: CASSYAEGEQFF.

This clone was picked up one time. CDR3 nucleotides: TGTGCCAGCTCACCACCGGGGGGCTACAATGAGCAGTTCTTC. It is translated as CASSPPGGYNEQFF. This chain uses TRBV18 with TRBJ2-1; D might be TRBD2 (6 bases). This CDR3 has 14 amino acids. V was shortened by 0 bases and J by 3 bases, with 6 bases between the two germline ends. Germline V gene data show CDR1 as KGHSH and CDR2 as LQKENI.

In this sample, this clone turned up a few times. The chain joins TRBV7-2 to TRBJ2-6, with 8 bases lining up with TRBD1. The junction had 4 bases not matched to a gene; V was cut back by 3 bases and J by 0 bases. Germline loops: CDR1 SGHTA, CDR2 FQGNSA. This CDR3 region has 17 residues. CDR3 loop: CASSFATGDSGANVLTF. CDR3 nucleotide sequence: TGTGCCAGCAGCTTTGCGACAGGGGACTCTGGGGCCAACGTCCTGACTTTC.

There are a few counts of this clone. The chain joins TRBV28 to TRBJ1-1; maybe TRBD1 (6 bases). Looked up from germline, CDR1 is MDHEN and CDR2 is SYDVKM. V dropped 5 bases and J dropped 7 bases, with 26 bases sitting between them. The CDR3 covers 17 residues. This CDR3 reads CASSMGAGLLFLVEAFF. CDR3 coding DNA: TGTGCCAGCAGTATGGGGGCAGGGCTGTTATTCTTGGTTGAAGCTTTCTTT.

This rearrangement joins TRBV7-2 to TRBJ2-1; 7 bases are shared with TRBD2. Germline V CDR1 and CDR2: SGHTA, FQGNSA. The CDR3 sequence is 16 residues long. V shed 5 bases, J shed 4 bases, and the junction held 11 bases outside the gene matches. Written as DNA, the CDR3 is TGTGCCAGCAGCCCTTACACCCCGGGAGGTTACAATGAGCAGTTCTTC. Protein sequence: CASSPYTPGGYNEQFF.

CDR3 bases: TGTGCCAGCAGTCACAAGGGGACAGGGGGTCGGTATGGCTACACCTTC. This translates into CASSHKGTGGRYGYTF. This chain joins TRBV7-9 and TRBJ1-2; 11 nucleotides match TRBD1. Germline loops: CDR1 SEHNR, CDR2 FQNEAQ (reference sequence). This CDR3 region has 16 residues. With 6 bases clipped from V and 5 bases from J, the junction kept 11 bases outside the gene matches.

The rearrangement joins TRBV19 to TRBJ2-7, with D perhaps matching TRBD2 (5 bases). V lost 3 bases and J lost 3, with 9 bases in between. The CDR3 is 13 residues long. Per the germline V gene, CDR1 is LNHDA and CDR2 is SQIVND (reference sequence). This CDR3 reads CASSISGYYEQYF. The CDR3 DNA is TGTGCCAGTAGTATCTCGGGGTACTACGAGCAGTACTTC.

The chain has TRBV28 and TRBJ2-5, with TRBD2 identical over 8 bases. CDR1 and CDR2 from the germline V gene are MDHEN and SYDVKM. Trimming cost V 5 bases and J 2 bases; bases outside gene matches: 10. The CDR3 loop spans 16 amino acids. The CDR3 spells CASSPSAGVGQETQYF. The CDR3 bases are TGTGCCAGCAGTCCTTCAGCGGGAGTCGGGCAAGAGACCCAGTACTTC.

The chain couples TRBV27 to TRBJ2-5; 11 bases align to TRBD1. V shed 2 bases, J shed 4 bases, and the junction held 9 bases outside the gene matches. The germline CDR1 and CDR2 sequences are MNHEY and SMNVEV (reference sequence). This CDR3 spans 17 amino acids. CDR3: CASSLKGQGAIRETQYF. CDR3 DNA: TGTGCCAGCAGTTTAAAAGGACAGGGGGCGATACGAGAGACCCAGTACTTC.

The V gene is TRBV27, the J gene TRBJ2-1, with TRBD2 matching 12 bases. The germline gives CDR1 MNHEY, CDR2 SMNVEV (reference sequence). Trimming cost V 5 bases and J 0 bases; bases outside gene matches: 8. The CDR3 spans 18 residues. The CDR3 is CASSARLAGESSYNEQFF. CDR3 DNA sequence: TGTGCCAGCAGTGCCCGACTAGCGGGAGAAAGCTCCTACAATGAGCAGTTCTTC.

The rearrangement links TRBV10-3 to TRBJ1-1; 7 bases match TRBD1. The germline CDR1 and CDR2 sequences are ENHRY and SYGVKD. This CDR3 contains 12 residues. Unmatched junction bases numbered 9, after V lost 10 bases and J lost 7 bases. The DNA for the CDR3 is TGTGCCAACGGAGGGGGCAAAGATGAAGCTTTCTTT. Translated, it gives CANGGGKDEAFF.

The chain combines TRBV27 with TRBJ2-2; TRBD2 matches 10 bases. CDR1 is MNHEY and CDR2 is SMNVEV in the germline V gene (reference sequence). V lost 5 bases to trimming and J lost 1 base; unmatched junction nucleotides: 4. The CDR3 has 16 amino acids. The chain's CDR3 is CASSRRLAGNTGELFF. The CDR3, as DNA: TGTGCCAGCAGTCGCCGACTAGCGGGGAACACCGGGGAGCTGTTTTTT.

The chain has TRBV6-5 and TRBJ2-7, with TRBD2 matching over 11 bases. V shed 6 bases and J 0 bases; nucleotides not matched to a gene: 4. The CDR3 extends over 15 amino acids. CDR1 MNHEY and CDR2 SVGAGI come from the germline V gene. In DNA, the CDR3 is TGTGCCAGCAGCGAAACTAGCGGGAGCTCCTACGAGCAGTACTTC. The encoded protein is CASSETSGSSYEQYF.

This clone was found many times. This rearrangement joins TRBV7-9 to TRBJ1-1; D is possibly TRBD1 (5 bases). V shed 5 bases and J shed 1 base, with 14 bases lying between them. Germline V gives CDR1 SEHNR, CDR2 FQNEAQ (reference sequence). CDR3 length: 15 residues. CDR3 residues: CASSPYGGGNTEAFF. Here the CDR3 DNA reads TGTGCCAGCAGCCCCTATGGGGGGGGGAACACTGAAGCTTTCTTT.

The rearrangement uses TRBV7-3 and TRBJ2-7, with TRBD1 identical over 10 bases. With V trimmed by 0 bases and J by 2 bases, 4 bases remained unmatched. Germline V gives CDR1 SGHTA, CDR2 FQGTGA. This CDR3 spans 16 amino acids. CDR3 nucleotide sequence: TGTGCCAGCAGCTTAACCGCCGGGACAGGGGCCTACGAGCAGTACTTC. Its protein is CASSLTAGTGAYEQYF.

This clone was recorded a few times. V is TRBV4-2 and J is TRBJ2-1; the D gene is possibly TRBD1 (5 bases). Trimming left V 2 bases short and J 0 bases short, with 17 bases between. The CDR3 is made up of 18 amino acids. Germline V gene lookup returns CDR1 LGHNA and CDR2 YNFKEQ. CDR3 coding DNA: TGTGCCAGCAGCCAATGGACCCAGGGTCGGTTCTCCTACAATGAGCAGTTCTTC. It translates to CASSQWTQGRFSYNEQFF.

The chain recombines TRBV9 with TRBJ2-1; D is ambiguous. There are 15 residues in the CDR3. V was pared by 1 base and J by 7 bases, with 15 bases between. Looked up from germline, CDR1 is SGDLS and CDR2 is YYNGEE. The CDR3 protein is CASSVSWASRNEQFF. The CDR3 DNA reads as TGTGCCAGCAGCGTAAGTTGGGCCTCCAGGAATGAGCAGTTCTTC.

J is TRBJ2-7 and V is TRBV29-1, with 11 positions matching TRBD2. The CDR3 consists of 14 residues. CDR1 is SQVTM and CDR2 is ANQGSEA in the germline V gene. The trim removed 2 bases at V and 5 bases at J, leaving 5 bases unmatched. The CDR3: CSVETSGSTNEQYF. The DNA for the CDR3 is TGCAGCGTTGAAACTAGCGGGAGTACGAACGAGCAGTACTTC.

There are a few counts of this clone. The chain couples TRBV27 to TRBJ2-3; TRBD2 matches at 7 bases. Germline lookup yields CDR1 MNHEY and CDR2 SMNVEV (reference sequence). V trimming: 7 bases; J trimming: 0 bases; junction bases outside the gene matches: 10. The CDR3 length is 16 residues. In nucleotides, the CDR3 is TGTGCCAGCATCCCCCCTGGCGGGAGAAGCACAGATACGCAGTATTTT. Translating it yields CASIPPGGRSTDTQYF.